A single sample gave rise to the 6 T cell receptor beta chains below, sequenced in a study of blood T cells in healthy people across ages. Next came a second PCR, run for roughly 7 to 12 cycles, which used a sample-barcoded 5' primer along with a J-beta primer mix. Each CDR3 protein gets one entry after TCRdb re-called the 5' RACE reads with MiXCR. The sample has under 1 million distinct CDR3 sequences, roughly 44% seen once. Sequences were obtained from blood. The receptors stem from a man between 60 and 75 years old in good health.

The rearrangement joins TRBV30 to TRBJ2-1; no definite D call. V shed 3 bases and J shed 5 bases, with 11 bases lying between them. There are 13 residues in the CDR3. Looked up from germline, CDR1 is GTSNPN and CDR2 is SVGIG (reference sequence). The CDR3 protein is CAWRSKVDNEQFF. In DNA form, the CDR3 reads TGTGCCTGGAGGTCGAAGGTGGACAATGAGCAGTTCTTC.

This clonotype has a handful of counts. This rearrangement joins TRBV27 to TRBJ1-5; D not resolved. Germline-derived CDR1 and CDR2 are MNHEY and SMNVEV (reference sequence). The CDR3 extends over 14 amino acids. Trimming cost V 2 bases and J 3 bases, with 8 bases left between them. CDR3 in DNA: TGTGCCAGCAGTTTACACTCTAACAATCAGCCCCAGCATTTT. Translating it yields CASSLHSNNQPQHF.

The chain joins TRBV2 to TRBJ2-1; 12 positions agree with TRBD1. CDR3 size: 14 residues. Germline CDR1 SNHLY, CDR2 FYNNEI. The junction had 6 bases not matched to a gene; V was cut back by 7 bases and J by 8 bases. The CDR3 region is CASNAGQGADEQFF. CDR3 sequence (DNA): TGTGCCAGCAACGCGGGACAGGGGGCTGATGAGCAGTTCTTC. Looking up the rest from reference TRBV2 and TRBJ2-1 gives the full variable domain: EPEVTQTPSHQVTQMGQEVILRCVPISNHLYFYWYRQILGQKVEFLVSFYNNEISEKSEIFDDQFSVERPDGSNFTLKIRSTKLEDSAMYFCASNAGQGADEQFFGPGTRLTVL.

The table lists this clonotype with a few counts. The chain links TRBV21-1 to TRBJ1-6; the table assigns TRBD1, which was not confirmed against the DNA. TRBV21-1 is assigned pseudogene status. CDR3 length equals 17 residues. In DNA form, the CDR3 reads TGTGCCAGCAGTTTCCCCGAGCCGGGGAGTTTTAATTCACCCCTCCACTTT. Protein: CASSFPEPGSFNSPLHF.

J is TRBJ1-1 and V is TRBV12-3 or TRBV12-4; D uncertain. Trimming pared 7 bases from V and 1 base from J, leaving 10 bases between. The CDR3 consists of 13 residues. The CDR3 region has the DNA TGTGCCAGCACCGTGGTTTCGAACACTGAAGCTTTCTTT. Its translation: CASTVVSNTEAFF.

This clonotype was picked up a small number of times. V gene TRBV10-3 combines with J gene TRBJ1-4, with 10 bases lining up with TRBD1. The CDR3 has 15 residues. Germline trimming cut 3 bases from V and 8 bases from J; bases unmatched to any gene: 6. Germline lookup yields CDR1 ENHRY and CDR2 SYGVKD. The CDR3: CAISDPGQGKEKLFF. The CDR3 DNA sequence: TGTGCCATCAGTGATCCGGGACAGGGGAAGGAAAAACTGTTTTTT.